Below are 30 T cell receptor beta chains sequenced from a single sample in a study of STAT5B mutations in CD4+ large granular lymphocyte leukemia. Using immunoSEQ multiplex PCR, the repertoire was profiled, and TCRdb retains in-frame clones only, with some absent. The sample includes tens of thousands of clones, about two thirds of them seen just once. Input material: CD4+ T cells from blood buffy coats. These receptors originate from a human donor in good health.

The CDR3 nucleotides read TGTGCCAGCAGCTTCACTAGCGGGGGGGGTCTCCGCACAGATACGCAGTATTTT. It is translated as CASSFTSGGGLRTDTQYF. The chain couples TRBV7-3 to TRBJ2-3; 13 bases fit TRBD2. CDR1 and CDR2 from the germline V gene are SGHTA and FQGTGA. There are 18 residues in the CDR3. V shed 3 bases and J 1 base; nucleotides not matched to a gene: 7.

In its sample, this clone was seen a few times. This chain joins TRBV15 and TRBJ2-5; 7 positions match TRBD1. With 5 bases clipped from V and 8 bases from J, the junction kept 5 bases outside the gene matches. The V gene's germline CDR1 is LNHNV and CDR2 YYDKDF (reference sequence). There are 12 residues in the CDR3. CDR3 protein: CATSDREGTQYF. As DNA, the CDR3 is TGTGCCACCAGCGACAGGGAAGGAACCCAGTACTTC.

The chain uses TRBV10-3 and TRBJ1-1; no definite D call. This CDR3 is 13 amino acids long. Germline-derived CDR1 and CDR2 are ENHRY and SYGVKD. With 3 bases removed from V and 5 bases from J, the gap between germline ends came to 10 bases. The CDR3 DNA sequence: TGTGCCATCAGTGACTATGGGCAAACTGAAGCTTTCTTT. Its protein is CAISDYGQTEAFF.

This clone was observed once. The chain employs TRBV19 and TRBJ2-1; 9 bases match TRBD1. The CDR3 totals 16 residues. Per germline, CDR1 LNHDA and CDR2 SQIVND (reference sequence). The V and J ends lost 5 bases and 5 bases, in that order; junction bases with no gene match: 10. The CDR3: CASSPGLDRGNNEQFF. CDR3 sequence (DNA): TGTGCCAGTAGTCCCGGTTTGGACAGGGGTAACAATGAGCAGTTCTTC. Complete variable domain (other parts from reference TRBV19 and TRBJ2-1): DGGITQSPKYLFRKEGQNVTLSCEQNLNHDAMYWYRQDPGQGLRLIYYSQIVNDFQKGDIAEGYSVSREKKESFPLTVTSAQKNPTAFYLCASSPGLDRGNNEQFFGPGTRLTVL.

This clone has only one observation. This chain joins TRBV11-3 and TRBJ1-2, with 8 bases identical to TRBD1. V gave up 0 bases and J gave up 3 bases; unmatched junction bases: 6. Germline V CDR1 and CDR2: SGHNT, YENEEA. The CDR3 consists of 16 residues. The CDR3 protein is CASSLDGQGHDYGYTF. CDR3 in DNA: TGTGCCAGCAGCTTAGATGGACAGGGTCACGACTATGGCTACACCTTC.

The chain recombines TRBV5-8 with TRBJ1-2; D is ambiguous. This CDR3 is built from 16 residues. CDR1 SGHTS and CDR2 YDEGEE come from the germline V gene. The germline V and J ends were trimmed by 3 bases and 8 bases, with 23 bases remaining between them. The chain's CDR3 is CASSYPTMVGSEGYTF. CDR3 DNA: TGTGCCAGCAGCTACCCGACCATGGTTGGGTCTGAGGGCTACACCTTC.

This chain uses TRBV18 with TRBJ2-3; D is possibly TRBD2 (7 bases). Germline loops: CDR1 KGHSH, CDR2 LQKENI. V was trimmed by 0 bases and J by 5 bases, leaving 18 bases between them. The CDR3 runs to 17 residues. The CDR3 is CASSPPRGGLGVDTQYF. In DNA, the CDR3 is TGTGCCAGCTCACCACCAAGGGGGGGCCTTGGTGTAGATACGCAGTATTTT.

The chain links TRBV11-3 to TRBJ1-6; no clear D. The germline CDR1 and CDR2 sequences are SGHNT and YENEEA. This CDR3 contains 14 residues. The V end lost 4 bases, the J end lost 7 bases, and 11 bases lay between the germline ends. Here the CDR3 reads CASSSVSENSPLHF. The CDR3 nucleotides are TGTGCCAGCAGCTCCGTAAGCGAAAATTCACCCCTCCACTTT.

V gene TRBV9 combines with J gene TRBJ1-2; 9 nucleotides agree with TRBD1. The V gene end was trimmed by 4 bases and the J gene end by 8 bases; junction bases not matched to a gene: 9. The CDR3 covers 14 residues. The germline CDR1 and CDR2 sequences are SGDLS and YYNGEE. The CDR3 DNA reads TGTGCCAGCAGCTTTACAGGGGGCGGTGAGGGCTACACCTTC. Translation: CASSFTGGGEGYTF. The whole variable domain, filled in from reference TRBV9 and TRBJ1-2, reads DSGVTQTPKHLITATGQRVTLRCSPRSGDLSVYWYQQSLDQGLQFLIQYYNGEERAKGNILERFSAQQFPDLHSELNLSSLELGDSALYFCASSFTGGGEGYTFGSGTRLTVV.

Here the CDR3 reads CASSLGGQGDGYTF. CDR3 in DNA: TGCGCCAGCAGCTTGGGAGGACAGGGGGATGGCTACACCTTC. The V call is TRBV5-1, the J call TRBJ1-2; 10 bases line up with TRBD1. This CDR3 has 14 amino acids. From germline, CDR1 is SGHRS and CDR2 YFSETQ. V lost 0 bases, J lost 6 bases, and 2 bases stayed unmatched.

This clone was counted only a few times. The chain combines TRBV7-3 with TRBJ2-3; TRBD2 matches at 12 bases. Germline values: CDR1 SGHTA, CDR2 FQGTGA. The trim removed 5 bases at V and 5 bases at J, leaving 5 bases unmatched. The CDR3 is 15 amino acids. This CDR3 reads CASSPGLAGVDTQYF. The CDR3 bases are TGTGCCAGCAGCCCGGGACTAGCGGGTGTAGATACGCAGTATTTT. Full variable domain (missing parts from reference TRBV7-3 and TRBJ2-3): GAGVSQTPSNKVTEKGKYVELRCDPISGHTALYWYRQSLGQGPEFLIYFQGTGAADDSGLPNDRFFAVRPEGSVSTLKIQRTERGDSAVYLCASSPGLAGVDTQYFGPGTRLTVL.

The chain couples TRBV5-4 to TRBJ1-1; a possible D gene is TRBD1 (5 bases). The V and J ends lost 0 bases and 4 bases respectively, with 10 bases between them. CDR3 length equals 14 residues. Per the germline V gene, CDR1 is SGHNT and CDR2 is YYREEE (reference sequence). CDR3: CASSLGGDATEAFF. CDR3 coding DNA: TGTGCCAGCAGCTTGGGGGGGGACGCCACTGAAGCTTTCTTT.

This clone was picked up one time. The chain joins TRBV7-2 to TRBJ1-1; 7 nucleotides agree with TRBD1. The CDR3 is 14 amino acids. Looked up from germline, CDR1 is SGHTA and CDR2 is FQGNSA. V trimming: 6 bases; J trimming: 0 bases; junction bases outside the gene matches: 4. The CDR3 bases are TGTGCCAGCAGAAAGACAGGGTTGAACACTGAAGCTTTCTTT. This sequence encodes CASRKTGLNTEAFF.

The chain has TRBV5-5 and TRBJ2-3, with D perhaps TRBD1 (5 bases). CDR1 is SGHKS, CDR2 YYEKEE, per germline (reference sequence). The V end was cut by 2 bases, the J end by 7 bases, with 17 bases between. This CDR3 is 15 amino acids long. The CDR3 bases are TGTGCCAGCAGCTTAGGAGACAGCATAGGGAATACGCAGTATTTT. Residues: CASSLGDSIGNTQYF.

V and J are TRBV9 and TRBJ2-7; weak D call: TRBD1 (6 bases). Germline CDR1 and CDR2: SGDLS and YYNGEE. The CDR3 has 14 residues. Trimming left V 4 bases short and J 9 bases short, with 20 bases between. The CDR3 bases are TGTGCCAGCAGCCCCACTACAGGGAGTATGGGGCAGTACTTC. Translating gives CASSPTTGSMGQYF.

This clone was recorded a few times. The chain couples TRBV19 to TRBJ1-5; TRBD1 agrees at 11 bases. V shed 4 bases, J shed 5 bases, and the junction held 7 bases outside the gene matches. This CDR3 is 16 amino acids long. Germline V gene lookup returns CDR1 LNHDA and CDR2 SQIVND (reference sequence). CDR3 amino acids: CASSTGQGAAHQPQHF. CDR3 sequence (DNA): TGTGCCAGTAGTACCGGACAGGGGGCGGCTCATCAGCCCCAGCATTTT.

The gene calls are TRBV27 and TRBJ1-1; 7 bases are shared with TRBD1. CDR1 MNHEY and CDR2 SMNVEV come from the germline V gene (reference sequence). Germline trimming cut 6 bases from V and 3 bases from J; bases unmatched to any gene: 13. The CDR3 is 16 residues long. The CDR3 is CASRRGQVPYDTEAFF. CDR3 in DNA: TGTGCCAGCAGGCGAGGACAGGTGCCGTATGACACTGAAGCTTTCTTT.

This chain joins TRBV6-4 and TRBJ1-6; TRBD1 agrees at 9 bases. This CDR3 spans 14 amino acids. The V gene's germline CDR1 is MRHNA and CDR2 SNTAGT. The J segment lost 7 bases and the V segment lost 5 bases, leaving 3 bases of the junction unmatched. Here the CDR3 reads CASSPTGGNSPLHF. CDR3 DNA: TGTGCCAGCAGTCCGACAGGGGGGAATTCACCCCTCCACTTT.

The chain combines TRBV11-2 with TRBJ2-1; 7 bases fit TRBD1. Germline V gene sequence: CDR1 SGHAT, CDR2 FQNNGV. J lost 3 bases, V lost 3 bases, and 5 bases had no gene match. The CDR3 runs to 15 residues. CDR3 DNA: TGTGCCAGCAGCTTCACAGGGGACCTCTACAATGAGCAGTTCTTC. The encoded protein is CASSFTGDLYNEQFF.

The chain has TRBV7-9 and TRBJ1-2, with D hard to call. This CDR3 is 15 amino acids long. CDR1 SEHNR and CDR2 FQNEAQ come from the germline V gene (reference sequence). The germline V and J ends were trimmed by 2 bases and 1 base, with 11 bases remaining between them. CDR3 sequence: CASSLYNTNNYGYTF. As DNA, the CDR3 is TGTGCCAGCAGCTTATATAACACAAATAACTATGGCTACACCTTC.

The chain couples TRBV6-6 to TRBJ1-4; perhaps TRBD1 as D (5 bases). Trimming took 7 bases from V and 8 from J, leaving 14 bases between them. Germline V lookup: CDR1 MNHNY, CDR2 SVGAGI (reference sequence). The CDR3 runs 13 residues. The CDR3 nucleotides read TGTGCCAGCACGCGAGGACGGGACGAAAAACTGTTTTTT. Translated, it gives CASTRGRDEKLFF.

The chain's CDR3 is CASNMGGTYEQYF. CDR3 in DNA: TGTGCCAGCAACATGGGGGGGACCTACGAGCAGTACTTC. The V and J genes are TRBV28 and TRBJ2-7; 7 bases are a match to TRBD2. The V and J ends lost 7 bases and 2 bases, in that order; junction bases with no gene match: 5. This CDR3 spans 13 amino acids. Germline lookup yields CDR1 MDHEN and CDR2 SYDVKM. The variable domain in full, with the rest retrieved from reference TRBV28 and TRBJ2-7, is DVKVTQSSRYLVKRTGEKVFLECVQDMDHENMFWYRQDPGLGLRLIYFSYDVKMKEKGDIPEGYSVSREKKERFSLILESASTNQTSMYLCASNMGGTYEQYFGPGTRLTVT.

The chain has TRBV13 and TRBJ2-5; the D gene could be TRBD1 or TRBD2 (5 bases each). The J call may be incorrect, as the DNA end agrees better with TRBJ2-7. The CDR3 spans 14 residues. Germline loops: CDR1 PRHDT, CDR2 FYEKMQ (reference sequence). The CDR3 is CASSLAGRPYEQYF. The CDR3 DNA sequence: TGTGCCAGCAGCTTAGCGGGGCGACCCTACGAGCAGTACTTC.

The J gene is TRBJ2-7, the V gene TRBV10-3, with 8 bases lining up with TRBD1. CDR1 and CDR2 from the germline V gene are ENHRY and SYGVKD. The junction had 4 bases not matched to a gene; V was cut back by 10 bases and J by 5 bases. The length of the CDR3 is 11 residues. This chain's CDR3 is CATGQGHEQYF. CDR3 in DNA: TGTGCCACCGGACAGGGCCACGAGCAGTACTTC.

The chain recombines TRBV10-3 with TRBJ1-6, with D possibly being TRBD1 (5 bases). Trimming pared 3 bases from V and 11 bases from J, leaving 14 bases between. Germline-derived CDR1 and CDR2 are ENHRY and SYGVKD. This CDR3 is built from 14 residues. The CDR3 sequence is CAISERPRGAPLHF. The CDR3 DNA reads TGTGCCATCAGTGAAAGACCACGGGGCGCACCCCTCCACTTT.

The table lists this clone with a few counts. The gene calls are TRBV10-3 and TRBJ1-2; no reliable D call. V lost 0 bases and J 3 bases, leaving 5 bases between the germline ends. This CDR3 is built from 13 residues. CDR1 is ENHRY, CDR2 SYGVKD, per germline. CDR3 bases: TGTGCCATCAGTGAGTCCACGGACTATGGCTACACCTTC. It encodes CAISESTDYGYTF.

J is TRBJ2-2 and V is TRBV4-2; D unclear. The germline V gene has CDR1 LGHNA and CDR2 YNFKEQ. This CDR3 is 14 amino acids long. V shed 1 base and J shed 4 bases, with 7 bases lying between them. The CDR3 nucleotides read TGTGCCAGCAGCCAAGTCCGGGTCACCGGGGAGCTGTTTTTT. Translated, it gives CASSQVRVTGELFF.

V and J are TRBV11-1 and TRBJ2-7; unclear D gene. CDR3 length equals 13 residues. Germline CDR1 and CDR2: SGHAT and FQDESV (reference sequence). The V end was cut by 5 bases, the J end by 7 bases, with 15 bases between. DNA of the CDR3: TGTGCCAGCAGCCCCGGGCCCTACTTGGAGCAGTACTTC. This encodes CASSPGPYLEQYF.

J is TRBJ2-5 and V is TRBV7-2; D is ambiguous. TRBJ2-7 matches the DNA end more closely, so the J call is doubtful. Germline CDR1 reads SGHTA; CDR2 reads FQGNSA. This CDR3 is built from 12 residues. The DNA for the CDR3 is TGTGCCAGCAGCCGTACCTTGTTCGAGCAGTACTTC. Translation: CASSRTLFEQYF.

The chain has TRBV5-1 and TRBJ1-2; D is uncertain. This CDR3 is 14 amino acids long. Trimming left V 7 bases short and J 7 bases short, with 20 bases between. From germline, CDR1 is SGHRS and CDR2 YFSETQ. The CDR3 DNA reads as TGCGCCAGCGCAAACTTTGAGGGAAGCCTTGGCTACACCTTC. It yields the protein CASANFEGSLGYTF.